The rows below give T cell receptor beta chains drawn from one sample of a study of vaccination effects on CD4 cells after COVID-19. The assay was immunoSEQ multiplex PCR, and TCRdb's table has in-frame clones only and misses some. The sample lists roughly 34,000 clones; approximately 70% were seen once. What these receptors recognize is not known. The source was CD4+ T cells from PBMCs cultured without peptide, collected before COVID-19 vaccination. These receptors were obtained from a human donor who received a COVID-19 vaccine. Each CDR3 is given with its conserved first and last residue. D genes are given only for firm matches. A clone size is listed for some rows: how often the clone was seen (once, few, many), or a class if it is expanded.

J gene: TRBJ2-5
D gene: .
clone size: .
V gene: TRBV3-1/TRBV3-2
CDR3 protein: CASNPDLIANQETQYF
CDR3 DNA: TGTGCCAGCAACCCAGATTTGATAGCAAACCAAGAGACCCAGTACTTC

J gene: TRBJ2-7
D gene: TRBD1
clone size: .
V gene: TRBV5-4
CDR3 protein: CASFSLDRDHEQYF
CDR3 DNA: TGTGCCAGCTTTTCATTGGACAGGGACCACGAGCAGTACTTC

J gene: TRBJ1-2
D gene: .
clone size: .
V gene: TRBV5-1
CDR3 protein: CASSGETVYGYTF
CDR3 DNA: TGCGCCAGCAGCGGCGAGACAGTCTATGGCTACACCTTC

J gene: TRBJ2-3
D gene: .
clone size: .
V gene: TRBV14
CDR3 protein: CASSRDLTSTDTQYF
CDR3 DNA: TGTGCCAGCAGCCGGGACCTTACCTCAACAGATACGCAGTATTTT

J gene: TRBJ1-6
D gene: TRBD1
clone size: .
V gene: TRBV15
CDR3 protein: CATSRGDRNSPLHF
CDR3 DNA: TGTGCCACCAGCAGAGGGGACAGAAATTCACCCCTCCACTTT

J gene: TRBJ2-7
D gene: TRBD2
clone size: .
V gene: TRBV29-1
CDR3 protein: CSVQRESPYEQYF
CDR3 DNA: TGCAGCGTTCAGCGGGAGAGTCCCTACGAGCAGTACTTC

J gene: TRBJ1-5
D gene: .
clone size: .
V gene: TRBV6-1
CDR3 protein: CASSERGGSASNQPQHF
CDR3 DNA: TGTGCCAGCAGTGAACGGGGAGGTTCGGCCAGCAATCAGCCCCAGCATTTT

J gene: TRBJ2-7
D gene: TRBD1
clone size: .
V gene: TRBV18
CDR3 protein: CASSLDRLNEQYF
CDR3 DNA: TGTGCCAGCTCACTGGACAGGCTCAACGAGCAGTACTTC

J gene: TRBJ1-1
D gene: .
clone size: .
V gene: TRBV6-5
CDR3 protein: CASSSGGGNTEAFF
CDR3 DNA: TGTGCCAGCAGCTCAGGAGGGGGGAACACTGAAGCTTTCTTT

J gene: TRBJ2-5
D gene: .
clone size: few
V gene: TRBV5-1
CDR3 protein: CASSLGFQETQYF
CDR3 DNA: TGCGCCAGCAGCTTAGGATTTCAAGAGACCCAGTACTTC

J gene: TRBJ2-5
D gene: .
clone size: once
V gene: TRBV4-2
CDR3 protein: CASSQEAAQETQYF
CDR3 DNA: TGTGCCAGCAGCCAAGAAGCAGCTCAAGAGACCCAGTACTTC

J gene: TRBJ2-7
D gene: .
clone size: .
V gene: TRBV5-1
CDR3 protein: CASSPNPTAISSYEQYF
CDR3 DNA: TGCGCCAGCAGCCCCAACCCGACAGCGATCAGCTCCTACGAGCAGTACTTC

J gene: TRBJ2-4
D gene: .
clone size: .
V gene: TRBV27
CDR3 protein: CASSLSLGSKNIQYF
CDR3 DNA: TGTGCCAGCAGCCTCTCCCTGGGCAGCAAAAACATTCAGTACTTC

J gene: TRBJ2-3
D gene: .
clone size: .
V gene: TRBV4-2
CDR3 protein: CASSQGNGGGDTQYF
CDR3 DNA: TGTGCCAGCAGCCAAGGTAACGGGGGTGGAGATACGCAGTATTTT

J gene: TRBJ2-2
D gene: .
clone size: .
V gene: TRBV11-3
CDR3 protein: CASSFSLSGELFF
CDR3 DNA: TGTGCCAGCAGCTTTAGTTTGTCCGGGGAGCTGTTTTTT

J gene: TRBJ2-2
D gene: .
clone size: few
V gene: TRBV5-1
CDR3 protein: CASSSVDTGELFF
CDR3 DNA: TGCGCCAGCAGTTCGGTGGACACCGGGGAGCTGTTTTTT

J gene: TRBJ1-1
D gene: .
clone size: few
V gene: TRBV5-1
CDR3 protein: CASSIRTVGTTEAFF
CDR3 DNA: TGCGCCAGCAGCATTAGGACGGTGGGAACGACTGAAGCTTTCTTT

J gene: TRBJ1-6
D gene: TRBD1
clone size: .
V gene: TRBV6-1
CDR3 protein: CASSEAPTGGYNSPLHF
CDR3 DNA: TGTGCCAGCAGTGAAGCTCCGACAGGGGGCTATAATTCACCCCTCCACTTT

J gene: TRBJ1-4
D gene: TRBD1
clone size: .
V gene: TRBV2
CDR3 protein: CASRQGATNEKLFF
CDR3 DNA: TGTGCCAGCAGACAGGGGGCAACTAATGAAAAACTGTTTTTT

J gene: TRBJ2-1
D gene: .
clone size: few
V gene: TRBV20-1
CDR3 protein: CSASQRYNEQFF
CDR3 DNA: TGCAGTGCTAGTCAGCGGTACAATGAGCAGTTCTTC

J gene: TRBJ1-1
D gene: TRBD1
clone size: .
V gene: TRBV7-9
CDR3 protein: CASSLQGTTEAFF
CDR3 DNA: TGTGCCAGCAGCCTACAGGGGACGACTGAAGCTTTCTTT

J gene: TRBJ2-5
D gene: .
clone size: .
V gene: TRBV2
CDR3 protein: CASSEEEGTTQYF
CDR3 DNA: TGTGCCAGCAGTGAAGAGGAGGGGACTACCCAGTACTTC

J gene: TRBJ2-4
D gene: .
clone size: .
V gene: TRBV6-1
CDR3 protein: CASSEAWSNIQYF
CDR3 DNA: TGTGCCAGCAGTGAAGCCTGGTCAAACATTCAGTACTTC

J gene: TRBJ2-3
D gene: .
clone size: .
V gene: TRBV9
CDR3 protein: CASSPALRAGTDTQYF
CDR3 DNA: TGTGCCAGCAGCCCCGCCCTGCGGGCGGGCACAGATACGCAGTATTTT

J gene: TRBJ2-5
D gene: .
clone size: .
V gene: TRBV11-2
CDR3 protein: CASSLDGRERVTQYF
CDR3 DNA: TGTGCCAGCAGCTTAGATGGCCGAGAGCGTGTGACCCAGTACTTC

J gene: TRBJ1-5
D gene: TRBD1
clone size: few
V gene: TRBV5-1
CDR3 protein: CASSPTLPDRGSFSGQPQHF
CDR3 DNA: TGCGCCAGCAGCCCAACCCTACCGGACAGGGGGTCGTTTAGCGGTCAGCCCCAGCATTTT

J gene: TRBJ1-1
D gene: TRBD1
clone size: .
V gene: TRBV6-5
CDR3 protein: CASSWTGTANTEAFF
CDR3 DNA: TGTGCCAGCAGTTGGACCGGGACAGCGAACACTGAAGCTTTCTTT

J gene: TRBJ2-7
D gene: .
clone size: few
V gene: TRBV29-1
CDR3 protein: CSVEGNGNTGGRHF
CDR3 DNA: TGCAGCGTTGAAGGAAACGGAAATACTGGGGGTCGGCACTTC

J gene: TRBJ2-1
D gene: TRBD2
clone size: medium-sized
V gene: TRBV15
CDR3 protein: CATSSEAGYNEQFF
CDR3 DNA: TGTGCCACCAGCAGTGAAGCGGGGTACAATGAGCAGTTCTTC

J gene: TRBJ2-1
D gene: TRBD2
clone size: .
V gene: TRBV2
CDR3 protein: CASSEGWPSGRIGNEQFF
CDR3 DNA: TGTGCCAGCAGTGAAGGCTGGCCTAGCGGGAGAATTGGGAATGAGCAGTTCTTC

J gene: TRBJ1-5
D gene: TRBD1
clone size: few
V gene: TRBV2
CDR3 protein: CASSDWTGLNQPQHF
CDR3 DNA: TGTGCCAGCAGTGATTGGACAGGTCTCAATCAGCCCCAGCATTTT

J gene: TRBJ1-1
D gene: .
clone size: .
V gene: TRBV21-1
CDR3 protein: CASSMTGENTEAFF
CDR3 DNA: TGTGCCAGCAGCATGACAGGGGAGAACACTGAAGCTTTCTTT

J gene: TRBJ1-4
D gene: .
clone size: .
V gene: TRBV20-1
CDR3 protein: CSARGKELFF
CDR3 DNA: TGCAGTGCGAGGGGCAAGGAACTGTTTTTT

J gene: TRBJ2-7
D gene: .
clone size: few
V gene: TRBV3-1/TRBV3-2
CDR3 protein: CASSQDLNYEQYF
CDR3 DNA: TGTGCCAGCAGCCAAGATCTGAACTACGAGCAGTACTTC

J gene: TRBJ1-5
D gene: TRBD1
clone size: .
V gene: TRBV2
CDR3 protein: CASSGDRGGNQPQHF
CDR3 DNA: TGTGCCAGCAGCGGTGACAGGGGAGGCAATCAGCCCCAGCATTTT

J gene: TRBJ1-5
D gene: .
clone size: .
V gene: TRBV29-1
CDR3 protein: CSVGGDNQPQHF
CDR3 DNA: TGCAGCGTTGGAGGGGACAATCAGCCCCAGCATTTT

J gene: TRBJ2-2
D gene: .
clone size: few
V gene: TRBV7-9
CDR3 protein: CASSLRRGGTGELFF
CDR3 DNA: TGTGCCAGCAGCTTAAGAAGGGGGGGGACCGGGGAGCTGTTTTTT

J gene: TRBJ1-2
D gene: .
clone size: .
V gene: TRBV3-1/TRBV3-2
CDR3 protein: CASKGTAYGYTF
CDR3 DNA: TGTGCCAGCAAAGGGACGGCCTATGGCTACACCTTC

J gene: TRBJ1-5
D gene: .
clone size: .
V gene: TRBV4-1
CDR3 protein: CASSQRTDRYSNQPQHF
CDR3 DNA: TGCGCCAGCAGCCAGCGGACGGATCGTTATAGCAATCAGCCCCAGCATTTT

J gene: TRBJ2-5
D gene: TRBD1
clone size: .
V gene: TRBV5-1
CDR3 protein: CASSWDSAQETQYF
CDR3 DNA: TGCGCCAGCAGCTGGGACAGCGCTCAAGAGACCCAGTACTTC

J gene: TRBJ2-6
D gene: TRBD1
clone size: .
V gene: TRBV28
CDR3 protein: CASSFGDRDSGANVLTF
CDR3 DNA: TGTGCCAGCAGTTTTGGGGACAGGGATTCCGGGGCCAACGTCCTGACTTTC

J gene: TRBJ1-1
D gene: .
clone size: .
V gene: TRBV7-8
CDR3 protein: CASSHREGGWAFF
CDR3 DNA: TGTGCCAGCAGCCACAGGGAAGGCGGTTGGGCTTTCTTT

J gene: TRBJ2-3
D gene: .
clone size: .
V gene: TRBV7-2
CDR3 protein: CASSPRWGIDTQYF
CDR3 DNA: TGTGCCAGCAGCCCAAGGTGGGGTATAGATACGCAGTATTTT

J gene: TRBJ2-2
D gene: .
clone size: once
V gene: TRBV5-8
CDR3 protein: CASSLADFLNTGELFF
CDR3 DNA: TGTGCCAGCAGCTTGGCAGACTTCTTGAACACCGGGGAGCTGTTTTTT

J gene: TRBJ2-1
D gene: .
clone size: .
V gene: TRBV9
CDR3 protein: CASSVSGASDEQFF
CDR3 DNA: TGTGCCAGCAGCGTATCGGGAGCGAGCGATGAGCAGTTCTTC

J gene: TRBJ1-4
D gene: .
clone size: .
V gene: TRBV4-2
CDR3 protein: CASRGRGRTNEKLFF
CDR3 DNA: TGTGCCAGCAGAGGCAGAGGGCGGACTAATGAAAAACTGTTTTTT

J gene: TRBJ1-5
D gene: .
clone size: .
V gene: TRBV6-5
CDR3 protein: CASRPGQYSNQPQHF
CDR3 DNA: TGTGCCAGCAGGCCTGGACAGTATAGCAATCAGCCCCAGCATTTT

J gene: TRBJ2-7
D gene: .
clone size: .
V gene: TRBV6-5
CDR3 protein: CASSSVLGDYEQYF
CDR3 DNA: TGTGCCAGCAGTTCGGTTTTAGGGGACTACGAGCAGTACTTC

J gene: TRBJ1-2
D gene: .
clone size: once
V gene: TRBV7-9
CDR3 protein: CASSLAVRSHLYGYTF
CDR3 DNA: TGTGCCAGCAGCTTAGCGGTGAGGTCTCACCTCTATGGCTACACCTTC

J gene: TRBJ1-5
D gene: .
clone size: .
V gene: TRBV6-5
CDR3 protein: CASSLQGIQPQHF
CDR3 DNA: TGTGCCAGCAGTTTACAGGGTATCCAGCCCCAGCATTTT

J gene: TRBJ1-2
D gene: .
clone size: .
V gene: TRBV6-5
CDR3 protein: CASSYSTFPVNYGYTF
CDR3 DNA: TGTGCCAGCAGTTACTCGACATTCCCCGTTAACTATGGCTACACCTTC

J gene: TRBJ2-5
D gene: .
clone size: .
V gene: TRBV20-1
CDR3 protein: CSVKAQETQYF
CDR3 DNA: TGCAGTGTTAAAGCACAAGAGACCCAGTACTTC

J gene: TRBJ2-3
D gene: .
clone size: .
V gene: TRBV11-2
CDR3 protein: CASSPKEATDTQYF
CDR3 DNA: TGTGCCAGCAGCCCCAAAGAGGCCACAGATACGCAGTATTTT

J gene: TRBJ1-1
D gene: .
clone size: once
V gene: TRBV3-1/TRBV3-2
CDR3 protein: CASSQGEVRKAFF
CDR3 DNA: TGTGCCAGCAGCCAAGGTGAGGTACGGAAAGCTTTCTTT

J gene: TRBJ1-3
D gene: .
clone size: .
V gene: TRBV7-8
CDR3 protein: CASRSIGNTIYF
CDR3 DNA: TGTGCCAGCAGGTCCATCGGAAACACCATATATTTT

J gene: TRBJ2-7
D gene: .
clone size: .
V gene: TRBV19
CDR3 protein: CASSSMARPRMISLYEQYF
CDR3 DNA: TGTGCCAGTAGTAGTATGGCGAGGCCCAGAATGATTTCCCTCTACGAGCAGTACTTC